These 18 T cell receptor beta chains share one sample of origin, sequenced in a study of blood T cell repertoires in COVID-19. Sequencing used immunoSEQ multiplex PCR; TCRdb keeps in-frame clones, though not all of them. Seen here are 200,000 to 300,000 clones, about 88% observed once, and the top ten hold around 5.1%. The sample comprised peripheral blood. Every receptor here comes from a woman aged 60-75 years with COVID-19, enrolled during active disease.

The gene calls are TRBV6-5 and TRBJ1-1; 9 nucleotides match TRBD1. Germline V gene data show CDR1 as MNHEY and CDR2 as SVGAGI. V was pared by 0 bases and J by 1 base, with 3 bases of the junction left unmatched. The length of the CDR3 is 16 residues. The CDR3 is CASSYSSTGGNTEAFF. The CDR3 DNA reads TGTGCCAGCAGTTACTCGTCGACAGGGGGGAACACTGAAGCTTTCTTT.

This clone was detected only a few times. The chain couples TRBV7-6 to TRBJ2-7, with TRBD1 matching 7 bases. There are 15 residues in the CDR3. CDR1 SGHVS and CDR2 FNYEAQ come from the germline V gene. V lost 3 bases, J lost 3 bases, and 8 bases stayed unmatched. The CDR3 DNA is TGTGCCAGCAGCTTGAACCGGGACAGATACTACGAGCAGTACTTC. Translated, it gives CASSLNRDRYYEQYF.

The chain is built from TRBV15 and TRBJ2-7; 9 nucleotides match TRBD1. CDR3 length: 15 amino acids. Germline V gene sequence: CDR1 LNHNV, CDR2 YYDKDF (reference sequence). V shed 8 bases and J 3 bases; nucleotides not matched to a gene: 11. The CDR3: CATQMDRGYIYEQYF. The CDR3 coding sequence is TGTGCCACCCAAATGGACAGGGGATATATCTACGAGCAGTACTTC.

The gene calls are TRBV9 and TRBJ2-2; 10 bases agree with TRBD2. From germline, CDR1 is SGDLS and CDR2 YYNGEE. The CDR3 sequence is 17 residues long. V lost 6 bases, J lost 6 bases, and 14 bases stayed unmatched. DNA of the CDR3: TGTGCCAGCACCGCCCAGTTAGCGGGGGGTAATTCCGGGGAGCTGTTTTTT. It is translated as CASTAQLAGGNSGELFF.

This clone has just one count. This rearrangement joins TRBV3-1 (or the pseudogene TRBV3-2) to TRBJ2-7; 7 nucleotides line up with TRBD2. Germline V CDR1 and CDR2: LGHDT, YNNKEL (reference sequence). This CDR3 is 16 amino acids long. Losses at the gene ends were 1 base for V and 6 bases for J; bases not matched to a gene: 12. The CDR3 bases are TGTGCCAGCAGCCAAGGGATGGGCCGGGGGGTAGGCGAGCAGTACTTC. Its translation is CASSQGMGRGVGEQYF.

The chain is built from TRBV3-1 (or the pseudogene TRBV3-2) and TRBJ1-6, with D perhaps matching TRBD1 (5 bases). This CDR3 contains 17 residues. The germline V gene has CDR1 LGHDT and CDR2 YNNKEL (reference sequence). Trimming cost V 1 base and J 0 bases, with 10 bases left between them. In DNA form, the CDR3 reads TGTGCCAGCAGCCAAGTATCGGGGGGCTCCTATAATTCACCCCTCCACTTT. It specifies CASSQVSGGSYNSPLHF.

V usage is TRBV4-3 and J usage is TRBJ2-2; 8 bases agree with TRBD1. V was pared by 0 bases and J by 4 bases, with 10 bases of the junction left unmatched. Germline values: CDR1 LGHNA, CDR2 YSLEER. The CDR3 spans 18 residues. The CDR3, as DNA: TGCGCCAGCAGCCAAGAAGGGCCCGACAGGGGATTCACCGGGGAGCTGTTTTTT. It encodes CASSQEGPDRGFTGELFF.

This clone has just a few counts. V is TRBV19 and J is TRBJ1-2; 12 nucleotides line up with TRBD1. CDR3 length: 18 residues. The germline gives CDR1 LNHDA, CDR2 SQIVND (reference sequence). Trimming at V came to 7 bases and at J to 2 bases, leaving 14 bases not matched to a gene. This chain's CDR3 is CASTLYPGTGGPNYGYTF. The DNA for the CDR3 is TGTGCCAGTACCTTGTACCCCGGGACAGGGGGCCCCAACTATGGCTACACCTTC.

A word on this clone: Other nucleotide sequences from this sample produce the same CDR3. The CDR3 nucleotides are TGTGCCAGCAGCAGAGACAGGGGAAGCAATCAGCCCCAGCATTTT. As protein: CASSRDRGSNQPQHF. This chain links TRBV2 with TRBJ1-5; 8 bases fit TRBD1. V shed 6 bases and J 1 base; nucleotides not matched to a gene: 5. Germline CDR1 is SNHLY and CDR2 is FYNNEI. The CDR3 is made up of 15 amino acids. The whole variable domain, remainder taken from reference TRBV2 and TRBJ1-5, is EPEVTQTPSHQVTQMGQEVILRCVPISNHLYFYWYRQILGQKVEFLVSFYNNEISEKSEIFDDQFSVERPDGSNFTLKIRSTKLEDSAMYFCASSRDRGSNQPQHFGDGTRLSIL.

V and J are TRBV6-6 and TRBJ1-5, with D possibly TRBD1 on 5 matching bases. Germline values: CDR1 MNHNY, CDR2 SVGAGI (reference sequence). V lost 5 bases and J lost 0, with 8 bases in between. The CDR3 runs 14 residues. CDR3 residues: CASSVQGSNQPQHF. The CDR3 bases are TGTGCCAGCAGTGTGCAGGGTAGCAATCAGCCCCAGCATTTT.

V gene TRBV4-2 combines with J gene TRBJ2-1; 10 positions agree with TRBD1. Trimming at V came to 0 bases and at J to 9 bases, leaving 11 bases not matched to a gene. The CDR3 consists of 17 residues. CDR1 is LGHNA and CDR2 is YNFKEQ in the germline V gene. CDR3 region: CASSQDVIGTGEVEQFF. The DNA for the CDR3 is TGTGCCAGCAGCCAAGATGTCATCGGGACAGGGGAGGTTGAGCAGTTCTTC.

This chain uses TRBV11-3 with TRBJ2-1, with 14 positions matching TRBD2. The ends lost 4 bases at V and 6 bases at J; junction bases unmatched: 8. Germline V gives CDR1 SGHNT, CDR2 YENEEA. The CDR3 totals 17 residues. The CDR3: CASSSAGTSGSRNEQFF. The CDR3 DNA reads as TGTGCCAGCAGCTCTGCGGGGACTAGCGGGAGTCGCAATGAGCAGTTCTTC.

V is TRBV6-5 and J is TRBJ2-7; maybe TRBD2 (7 bases). Germline V lookup: CDR1 MNHEY, CDR2 SVGAGI. Trimming pared 8 bases from V and 5 bases from J, leaving 13 bases between. This CDR3 contains 12 residues. As DNA, the CDR3 is TGTGCCAGCGGGAGGGGGGTGGACGAGCAGTACTTC. It translates to CASGRGVDEQYF.

The rearrangement uses TRBV19 and TRBJ1-5; possible D gene TRBD1, 6 bases. CDR1 and CDR2 (germline): LNHDA, SQIVND (reference sequence). V lost 4 bases and J 2 bases, leaving 15 bases between the germline ends. The CDR3 is made up of 16 amino acids. The CDR3 is CASSTRGGVGNQPQHF. CDR3 coding DNA: TGTGCCAGTAGTACACGAGGGGGGGTGGGCAATCAGCCCCAGCATTTT.

The chain joins TRBV5-3 to TRBJ1-1, with D perhaps TRBD1 (5 bases). TRBV5-3 is an open reading frame, and its role is uncertain. This CDR3 has 16 amino acids. V was shortened by 4 bases and J by 0 bases, with 16 bases between the two germline ends. As DNA, the CDR3 is TGTGCCAGAAGCCCGGGGGGGAGACTGGTGAACACTGAAGCTTTCTTT. Translated, it gives CARSPGGRLVNTEAFF.

J is TRBJ1-4 and V is TRBV7-3; possibly TRBD1 for D (5 bases). Germline-derived CDR1 and CDR2 are SGHTA and FQGTGA. CDR3 length equals 13 residues. Trimming left V 5 bases short and J 8 bases short, with 12 bases between. The CDR3 DNA follows: TGTGCCAGCAGCCCGGGCCGGGGGGAAAAACTGTTTTTT. Translating gives CASSPGRGEKLFF.

This clone turned up a few times. The genes are TRBV7-7 and TRBJ2-7; the D gene is possibly TRBD1 (6 bases). Per the germline V gene, CDR1 is SSHAT and CDR2 is FNYEAQ (reference sequence). This CDR3 is built from 15 residues. Trimming took off 6 bases at V and 4 bases at J, with 19 bases between the two ends. The CDR3 protein is CASSVTWDKSYEQYF. In nucleotides, the CDR3 is TGTGCCAGCAGTGTAACCTGGGACAAATCTTACGAGCAGTACTTC.

This chain joins TRBV4-1 and TRBJ2-1; 8 bases are a match to TRBD2. CDR3 length equals 15 residues. Losses at the gene ends were 4 bases for V and 3 bases for J; bases not matched to a gene: 5. CDR1 is MGHRA and CDR2 is YSYEKL in the germline V gene. The CDR3 DNA sequence: TGCGCCAGCAGCCTACCCGGGACTAGCTACAATGAGCAGTTCTTC. It translates to CASSLPGTSYNEQFF.